Below, 12 T cell receptor beta chains from the same sample are listed, as sequenced in a study of type 1 and type 2 diabetes patients. Genomic DNA was the PCR template. A primer set of 30 forward and 13 reverse primers amplified the CDR3. From the multiplex PCR reads, TCRdb called clonotypes with MiXCR, one entry per CDR3 protein. The sample lists about 290,000 distinct CDR3 sequences; over 45% were seen once. Input material: peripheral blood mononuclear cells (PBMCs). Receptors originate from a man aged 18 to 35 with type 2 diabetes.

The chain combines TRBV24-1 with TRBJ2-7; 9 bases are a match to TRBD2. The CDR3 length is 15 residues. Germline V gives CDR1 KGHDR, CDR2 SFDVKD. After removal of 3 bases from V and 1 base from J, the junction contained 3 bases not matched to a gene. CDR3 nucleotides: TGTGCCACCAGTGATATGACTAGCGGTTCCTACGAGCAGTACTTC. As protein: CATSDMTSGSYEQYF.

CDR3 amino acids: CASSLYTDGEYNSPLHF. The CDR3 DNA sequence: TGTGCCAGCAGCCTTTATACGGACGGAGAATATAATTCACCCCTCCACTTT. The chain carries TRBV28 and TRBJ1-6; D is ambiguous. CDR3 length: 17 residues. V lost 6 bases and J 4 bases, leaving 19 bases between the germline ends. Germline V gene data show CDR1 as MDHEN and CDR2 as SYDVKM.

The rearrangement joins TRBV11-3 to TRBJ1-1; D call uncertain. Per germline, CDR1 SGHNT and CDR2 YENEEA. V was shortened by 0 bases and J by 1 base, with 9 bases between the two germline ends. CDR3 length equals 15 residues. The chain's CDR3 is CASSLDGQKNTEAFF. DNA of the CDR3: TGTGCCAGCAGCTTAGATGGGCAGAAGAACACTGAAGCTTTCTTT. Full variable domain (outside the CDR3, taken from reference TRBV11-3 and TRBJ1-1): EAGVVQSPRYKIIEKKQPVAFWCNPISGHNTLYWYLQNLGQGPELLIRYENEEAVDDSQLPKDRFSAERLKGVDSTLKIQPAELGDSAVYLCASSLDGQKNTEAFFGQGTRLTVV.

This clonotype was counted between two and nine times. The chain uses TRBV6-5 and TRBJ2-1, with 8 bases matching TRBD1. With 4 bases clipped from V and 6 bases from J, the junction kept 5 bases outside the gene matches. The CDR3 loop spans 14 amino acids. CDR1 is MNHEY, CDR2 SVGAGI, per germline. As DNA, the CDR3 is TGTGCCAGCAGTTCCTATACAGGGGGCAATGAGCAGTTCTTC. It yields the protein CASSSYTGGNEQFF.

The chain recombines TRBV6-5 with TRBJ2-7; D may be TRBD2 (6 bases). V gave up 7 bases and J gave up 7 bases, with 14 bases separating them. The germline CDR1 and CDR2 sequences are MNHEY and SVGAGI. This CDR3 is built from 12 residues. The CDR3 DNA reads as TGTGCCAGCAAACCCCCTGGAGGGGAGCAGTACTTC. It is translated as CASKPPGGEQYF.

The chain carries TRBV4-1 and TRBJ2-3; possibly TRBD2 for D (5 bases). Germline V gene lookup returns CDR1 MGHRA and CDR2 YSYEKL. This CDR3 is built from 16 residues. Between the trimmed V and J ends, which lost 4 bases and 4 bases, there was a span of 18 bases. The CDR3 reads CASSLLVTSEADTQYF. The DNA of the CDR3 is TGCGCCAGCAGCCTGTTAGTCACTAGTGAGGCAGATACGCAGTATTTT.

The CDR3 here is CASSPTGSSTDTQYF. The CDR3 bases are TGTGCCAGCTCACCAACCGGTTCTAGCACAGATACGCAGTATTTT. The J gene is TRBJ2-3, the V gene TRBV27; no firm D call. The length of the CDR3 is 15 residues. Trimming stripped 8 bases from V and 0 bases from J, with 15 bases between. From germline, CDR1 is MNHEY and CDR2 SMNVEV (reference sequence).

This clonotype was observed at least ten times. The chain combines TRBV19 with TRBJ1-1; D gene ambiguous. Germline V gene sequence: CDR1 LNHDA, CDR2 SQIVND (reference sequence). The CDR3 is made up of 13 amino acids. The ends were cut back, 2 bases at V and 3 bases at J, with 7 bases in the middle. DNA for the CDR3: TGTGCCAGTAGTATAATCGGAGACACTGAAGCTTTCTTT. It yields the protein CASSIIGDTEAFF.

The V call is TRBV2, the J call TRBJ2-2; TRBD1 might be the D (5 bases). The CDR3 loop spans 15 amino acids. The germline V gene has CDR1 SNHLY and CDR2 FYNNEI. V dropped 6 bases and J dropped 3 bases, with 14 bases sitting between them. CDR3 loop: CASSGAQGDTGELFF. The CDR3 DNA reads as TGTGCCAGCAGCGGAGCCCAGGGTGACACCGGGGAGCTGTTTTTT.

CDR3 nucleotides: TGTGCCAGTAGTATAGCTAGCGGGGCCTTCTACAATGAGCAGTTCTTC. It specifies CASSIASGAFYNEQFF. The V and J genes are TRBV19 and TRBJ2-1, with 9 bases aligning to TRBD2. The V segment lost 1 base and the J segment 3 bases; nucleotides outside the gene matches: 4. CDR1 and CDR2 (germline): LNHDA, SQIVND (reference sequence). The CDR3 spans 16 residues.

The gene calls are TRBV2 and TRBJ2-3; the D gene is possibly TRBD2 (6 bases). The CDR3 covers 13 residues. Trimming left V 9 bases short and J 0 bases short, with 10 bases between. Germline V gene lookup returns CDR1 SNHLY and CDR2 FYNNEI. CDR3 DNA sequence: TGTGCCAGGTTGAGCGGGAGCACAGATACGCAGTATTTT. As protein: CARLSGSTDTQYF.

The genes are TRBV7-2 and TRBJ1-5; D remains ambiguous. This CDR3 contains 15 residues. Germline CDR1 and CDR2: SGHTA and FQGNSA. V was pared by 5 bases and J by 0 bases, with 11 bases between. The CDR3 here is CASSPTRYSNQPQHF. The CDR3 DNA sequence: TGTGCCAGCAGCCCTACCCGGTATAGCAATCAGCCCCAGCATTTT. Based on the CDR3 plus reference TRBV7-2 and TRBJ1-5, the full variable domain is GAGVSQSPSNKVTEKGKDVELRCDPISGHTALYWYRQSLGQGLEFLIYFQGNSAPDKSGLPSDRFSAERTGGSVSTLTIQRTQQEDSAVYLCASSPTRYSNQPQHFGDGTRLSIL.